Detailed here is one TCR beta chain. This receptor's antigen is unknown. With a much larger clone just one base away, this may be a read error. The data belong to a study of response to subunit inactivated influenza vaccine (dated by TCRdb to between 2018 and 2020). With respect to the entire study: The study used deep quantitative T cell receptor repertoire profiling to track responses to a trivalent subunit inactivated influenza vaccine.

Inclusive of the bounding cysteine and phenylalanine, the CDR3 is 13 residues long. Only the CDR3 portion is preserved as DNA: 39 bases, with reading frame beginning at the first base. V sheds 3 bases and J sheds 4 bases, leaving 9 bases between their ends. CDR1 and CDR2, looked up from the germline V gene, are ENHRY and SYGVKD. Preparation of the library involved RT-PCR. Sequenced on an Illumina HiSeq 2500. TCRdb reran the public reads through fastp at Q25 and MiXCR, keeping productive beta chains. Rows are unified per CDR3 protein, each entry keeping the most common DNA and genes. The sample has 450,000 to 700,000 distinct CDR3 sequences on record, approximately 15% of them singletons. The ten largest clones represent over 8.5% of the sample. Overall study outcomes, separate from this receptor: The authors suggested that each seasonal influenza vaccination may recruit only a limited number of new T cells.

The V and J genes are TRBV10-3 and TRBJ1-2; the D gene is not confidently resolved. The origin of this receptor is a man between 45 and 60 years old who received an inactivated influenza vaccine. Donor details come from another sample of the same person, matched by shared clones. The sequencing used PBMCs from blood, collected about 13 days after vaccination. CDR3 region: CAISEARGYGYTF. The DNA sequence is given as TGTGCCATCAGTGAAGCCCGGGGCTATGGCTACACCTTC.